This TCR beta chain was found in a study of monozygotic twins with cystic fibrosis. Germline V lookup: CDR1 SGHTS, CDR2 YDEGEE. With 0 bases removed from V and 3 bases from J, the gap between germline ends came to 7 bases. The CDR3 contains 13 residues. To note about this clone: What it binds is unknown.

Repertoires were generated with immunoSEQ multiplex PCR, while TCRdb's copy carries only in-frame clones and drops some. The table lists about 20,000 clones, 75% to 95% of them singletons. Study findings and constraints: Median Simpson clonality of approximately 0.009 suggested naive T cells predominated.

The material sequenced was blood. This chain joins TRBV5-8 and TRBJ2-7; D remains unclear. The sequence was collected from a girl aged 2 to 9 with cystic fibrosis. Here the CDR3 DNA reads TGTGCCAGCAGCTTGGGGTTTAGCTACGAGCAGTACTTC. The encoded protein is CASSLGFSYEQYF.